The TCR beta chain described here comes from a study of CD8+ T cells in alopecia areata. RNA extraction and reverse transcription yielded cDNA as sequencing template. Using immunoSEQ multiplex PCR, the repertoire was profiled, and TCRdb retains in-frame clones only, with some absent. Counted here are around 100,000 clones, less than 70% occurring once; the ten biggest clones make up around 10%. Study-wide results and caveats: Mice showed clearer TCR sharing than patients did, a gap that was possibly HLA-related.

This clone was counted between two and nine times. The antigen is not known. This CDR3 is built from 13 residues. V was shortened by 5 bases and J by 5 bases, with 13 bases between the two germline ends. Per germline, CDR1 GTSNPN and CDR2 SVGIG (reference sequence). The specimen sequenced was CD4+ T cells sorted from blood. The chain uses TRBV30 and TRBJ1-5; D may be TRBD1 (6 bases). The TCR comes from a human donor in good health. CDR3 loop: CAWSREGDQPQHF. In nucleotides, the CDR3 is TGTGCCTGGTCCCGGGAGGGGGATCAGCCCCAGCATTTT.